This TCR beta chain was identified during a study of T cells expressing NK-cell markers. Study as a whole: Repertoires of TCR beta were obtained from T cells sorted as CD3+CD56+NKG2C+, CD3+CD56+NKG2C- and CD3+CD56-NKG2C+.

Germline lookup yields CDR1 SNHLY and CDR2 FYNNEI. The CDR3 has 15 amino acids. Scientists made TCR beta cDNA using 5'RACE template switching with UMIs. TCRdb re-called the 5' RACE reads and catalogs CDR3 proteins one per entry, DNA excluded. The sample table sets out a few hundred thousand distinct CDR3 sequences. V and J are TRBV2 and TRBJ2-3; TCRdb names TRBD2, which stays unverified in the absence of DNA. This TCR derives from a man aged 18 to 35 in good health. Sample: blood T cells: a sorted CD56 or NKG2C T cell subset, CD4+ or CD8+ T cells, or bulk PBMC T cells (not recorded which). CDR3 protein: CASSVEGTSTDTQYF. The whole variable domain, remainder taken from reference TRBV2 and TRBJ2-3, is EPEVTQTPSHQVTQMGQEVILRCVPISNHLYFYWYRQILGQKVEFLVSFYNNEISEKSEIFDDQFSVERPDGSNFTLKIRSTKLEDSAMYFCASSVEGTSTDTQYFGPGTRLTVL.